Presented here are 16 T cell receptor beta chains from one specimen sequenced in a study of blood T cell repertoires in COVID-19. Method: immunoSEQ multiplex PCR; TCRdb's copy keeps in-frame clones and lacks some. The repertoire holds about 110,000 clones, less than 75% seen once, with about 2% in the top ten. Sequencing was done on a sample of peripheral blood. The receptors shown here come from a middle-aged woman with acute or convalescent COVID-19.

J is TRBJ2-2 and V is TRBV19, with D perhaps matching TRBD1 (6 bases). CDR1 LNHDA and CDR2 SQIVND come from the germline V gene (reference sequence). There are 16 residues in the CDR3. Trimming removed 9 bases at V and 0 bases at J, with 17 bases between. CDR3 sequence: CASRRTENTNTGELFF. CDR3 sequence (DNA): TGTGCCAGCCGGCGGACAGAAAATACGAACACCGGGGAGCTGTTTTTT.

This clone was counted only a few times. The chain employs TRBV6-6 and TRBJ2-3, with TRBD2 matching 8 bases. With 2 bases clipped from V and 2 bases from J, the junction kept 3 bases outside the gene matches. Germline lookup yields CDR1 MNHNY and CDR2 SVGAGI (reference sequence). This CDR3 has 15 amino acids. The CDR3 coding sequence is TGTGCCAGCAGTTACCGGGGGGGGGTCACAGATACGCAGTATTTT. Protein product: CASSYRGGVTDTQYF.

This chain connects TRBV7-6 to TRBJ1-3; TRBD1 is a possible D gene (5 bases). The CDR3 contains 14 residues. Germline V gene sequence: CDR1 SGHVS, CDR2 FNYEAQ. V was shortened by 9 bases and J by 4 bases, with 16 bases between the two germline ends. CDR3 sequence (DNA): TGTGCCAGTAACGCCGGTCCAGGGGGAAACACCATATATTTT. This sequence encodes CASNAGPGGNTIYF.

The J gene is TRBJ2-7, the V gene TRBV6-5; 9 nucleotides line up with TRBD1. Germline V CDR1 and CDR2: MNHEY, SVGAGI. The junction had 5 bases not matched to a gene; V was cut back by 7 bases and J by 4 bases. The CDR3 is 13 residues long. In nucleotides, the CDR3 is TGTGCCAGCATGGGGACAGGGATTTACGAGCAGTACTTC. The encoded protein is CASMGTGIYEQYF.

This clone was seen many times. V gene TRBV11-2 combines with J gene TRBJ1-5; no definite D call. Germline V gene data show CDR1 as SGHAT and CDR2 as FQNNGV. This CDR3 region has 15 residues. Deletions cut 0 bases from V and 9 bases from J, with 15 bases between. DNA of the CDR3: TGTGCCAGCAGCTTAGAAGCCGGAGCCGAGGGGCCCCAGCATTTT. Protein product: CASSLEAGAEGPQHF.

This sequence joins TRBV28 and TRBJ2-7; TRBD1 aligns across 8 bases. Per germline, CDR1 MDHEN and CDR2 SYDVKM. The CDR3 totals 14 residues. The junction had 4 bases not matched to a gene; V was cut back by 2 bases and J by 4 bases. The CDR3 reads CASSLTGQGYEQYF. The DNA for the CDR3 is TGTGCCAGCAGTTTAACCGGACAGGGATACGAGCAGTACTTC.

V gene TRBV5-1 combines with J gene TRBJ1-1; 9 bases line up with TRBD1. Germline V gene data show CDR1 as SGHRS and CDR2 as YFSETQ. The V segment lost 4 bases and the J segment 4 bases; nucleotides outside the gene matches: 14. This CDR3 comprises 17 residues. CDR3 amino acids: CASSPVPGQGLPTEAFF. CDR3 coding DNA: TGCGCCAGCAGCCCCGTCCCGGGACAGGGTTTGCCCACTGAAGCTTTCTTT.

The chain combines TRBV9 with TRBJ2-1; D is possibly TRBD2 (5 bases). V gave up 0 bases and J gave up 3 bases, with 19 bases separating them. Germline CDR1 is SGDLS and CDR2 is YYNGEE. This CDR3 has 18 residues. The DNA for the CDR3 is TGTGCCAGCAGCGTAGAGGGAGTGGGGTTAGGGATCTACAATGAGCAGTTCTTC. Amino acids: CASSVEGVGLGIYNEQFF. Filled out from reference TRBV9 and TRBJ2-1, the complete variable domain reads DSGVTQTPKHLITATGQRVTLRCSPRSGDLSVYWYQQSLDQGLQFLIQYYNGEERAKGNILERFSAQQFPDLHSELNLSSLELGDSALYFCASSVEGVGLGIYNEQFFGPGTRLTVL.

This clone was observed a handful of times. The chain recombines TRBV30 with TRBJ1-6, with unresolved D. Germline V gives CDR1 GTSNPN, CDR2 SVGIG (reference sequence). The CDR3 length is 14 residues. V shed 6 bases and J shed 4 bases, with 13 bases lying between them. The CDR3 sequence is CACLRETYNSPLHF. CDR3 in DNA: TGTGCCTGTCTCCGGGAAACGTATAATTCACCCCTCCACTTT.

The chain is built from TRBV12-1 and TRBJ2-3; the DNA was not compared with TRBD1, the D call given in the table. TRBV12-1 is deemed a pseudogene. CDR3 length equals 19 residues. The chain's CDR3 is CASSFWDIRTGTGTDTQYF. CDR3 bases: TGTGCCAGCAGCTTCTGGGATATTCGGACAGGGACTGGCACAGATACGCAGTATTTT.

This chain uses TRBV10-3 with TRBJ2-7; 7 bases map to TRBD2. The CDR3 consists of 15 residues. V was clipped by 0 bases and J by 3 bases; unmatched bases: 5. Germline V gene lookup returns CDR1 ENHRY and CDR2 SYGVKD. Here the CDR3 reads CAISESQSGGYEQYF. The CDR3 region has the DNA TGTGCCATCAGTGAGTCTCAGTCGGGGGGCTACGAGCAGTACTTC.

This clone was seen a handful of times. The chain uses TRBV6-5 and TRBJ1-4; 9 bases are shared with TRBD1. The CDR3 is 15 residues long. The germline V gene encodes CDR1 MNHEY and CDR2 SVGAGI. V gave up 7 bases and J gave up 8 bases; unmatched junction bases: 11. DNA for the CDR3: TGTGCCAGCAACTCTCTGGGACAGGGAGCCGAAAAACTGTTTTTT. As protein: CASNSLGQGAEKLFF.

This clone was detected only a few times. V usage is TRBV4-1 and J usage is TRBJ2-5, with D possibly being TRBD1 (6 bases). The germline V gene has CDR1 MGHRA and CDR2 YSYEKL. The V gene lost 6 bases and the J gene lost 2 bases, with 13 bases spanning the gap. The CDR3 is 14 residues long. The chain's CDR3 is CASSGGGNQETQYF. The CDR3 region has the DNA TGCGCCAGCAGTGGTGGGGGCAATCAAGAGACCCAGTACTTC.

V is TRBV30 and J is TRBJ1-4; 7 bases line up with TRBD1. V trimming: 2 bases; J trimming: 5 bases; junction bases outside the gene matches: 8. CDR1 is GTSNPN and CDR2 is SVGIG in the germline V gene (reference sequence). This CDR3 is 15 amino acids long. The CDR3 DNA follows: TGTGCCTGGAGTATACCAGACAGGGCAAATGAAAAACTGTTTTTT. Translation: CAWSIPDRANEKLFF.

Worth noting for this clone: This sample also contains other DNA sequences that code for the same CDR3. The CDR3 sequence: CASSPGGSYEQYF. The DNA of the CDR3 is TGTGCCAGCTCACCAGGGGGGTCCTACGAGCAGTACTTC. V usage is TRBV18 and J usage is TRBJ2-7, with TRBD2 as a possible D gene (6 bases). The CDR3 runs to 13 residues. Germline V gene sequence: CDR1 KGHSH, CDR2 LQKENI. V was pared by 2 bases and J by 1 base, with 6 bases between.

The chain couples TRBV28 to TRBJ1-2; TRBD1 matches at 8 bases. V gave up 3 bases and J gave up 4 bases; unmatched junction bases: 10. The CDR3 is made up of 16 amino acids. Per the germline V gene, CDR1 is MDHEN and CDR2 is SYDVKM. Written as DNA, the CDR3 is TGTGCCAGCAGTTTCCCGACAGGGGCAATCTTCTATGGCTACACCTTC. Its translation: CASSFPTGAIFYGYTF.